This T cell receptor beta chain was identified in a study of blood T cell repertoires in COVID-19. Study in general: Spain, Italy and the United States supplied samples that represented acute and convalescent COVID-19. PBMCs, B-cell-depleted T cells, or T cells provided the cDNA or gDNA that made up the material.

The junction had 2 bases not matched to a gene; V was cut back by 3 bases and J by 3 bases. There are 14 residues in the CDR3. Germline CDR1 and CDR2: SGHDT and YYEEEE. TCRdb's table, derived via immunoSEQ multiplex PCR, lists solely in-frame clones and lacks some. The table has about 400,000 clones, approximately 90% seen once; the top ten hold 4% to 5.5%. Sequenced: peripheral blood. The TCR originated in a woman aged 30 to 39 with acute or convalescent COVID-19. V is TRBV5-6 and J is TRBJ1-2; TRBD1 matches at 10 bases. The CDR3 region is CASSYGTGDYGYTF. The CDR3 bases are TGTGCCAGCAGCTACGGGACAGGGGACTATGGCTACACCTTC.